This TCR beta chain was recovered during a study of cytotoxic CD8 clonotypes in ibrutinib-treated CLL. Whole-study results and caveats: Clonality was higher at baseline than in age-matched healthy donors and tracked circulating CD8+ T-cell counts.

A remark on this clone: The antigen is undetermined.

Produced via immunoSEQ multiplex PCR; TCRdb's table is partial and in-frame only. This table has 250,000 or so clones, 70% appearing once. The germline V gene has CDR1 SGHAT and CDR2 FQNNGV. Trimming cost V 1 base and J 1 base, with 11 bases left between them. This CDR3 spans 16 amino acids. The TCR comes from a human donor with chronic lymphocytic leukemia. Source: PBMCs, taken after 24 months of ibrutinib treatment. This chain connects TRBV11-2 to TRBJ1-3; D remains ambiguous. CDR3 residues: CASSLGLGGSGNTIYF. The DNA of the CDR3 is TGTGCCAGCAGCTTAGGCCTGGGTGGGTCTGGAAACACCATATATTTT.